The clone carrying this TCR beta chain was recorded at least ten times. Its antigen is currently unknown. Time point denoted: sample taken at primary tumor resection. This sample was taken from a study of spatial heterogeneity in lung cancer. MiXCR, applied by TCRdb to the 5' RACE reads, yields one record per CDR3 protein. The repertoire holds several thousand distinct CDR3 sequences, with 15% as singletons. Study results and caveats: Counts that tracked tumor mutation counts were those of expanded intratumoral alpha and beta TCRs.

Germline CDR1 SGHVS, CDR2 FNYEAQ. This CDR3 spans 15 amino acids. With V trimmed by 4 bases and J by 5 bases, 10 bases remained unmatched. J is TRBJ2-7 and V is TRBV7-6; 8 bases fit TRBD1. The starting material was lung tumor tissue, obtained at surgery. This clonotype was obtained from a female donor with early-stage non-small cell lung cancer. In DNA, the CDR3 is TGTGCCAGCAGCTCCCCGACAGGGGTAATCCACGAGCAGTACTTC. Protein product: CASSSPTGVIHEQYF.